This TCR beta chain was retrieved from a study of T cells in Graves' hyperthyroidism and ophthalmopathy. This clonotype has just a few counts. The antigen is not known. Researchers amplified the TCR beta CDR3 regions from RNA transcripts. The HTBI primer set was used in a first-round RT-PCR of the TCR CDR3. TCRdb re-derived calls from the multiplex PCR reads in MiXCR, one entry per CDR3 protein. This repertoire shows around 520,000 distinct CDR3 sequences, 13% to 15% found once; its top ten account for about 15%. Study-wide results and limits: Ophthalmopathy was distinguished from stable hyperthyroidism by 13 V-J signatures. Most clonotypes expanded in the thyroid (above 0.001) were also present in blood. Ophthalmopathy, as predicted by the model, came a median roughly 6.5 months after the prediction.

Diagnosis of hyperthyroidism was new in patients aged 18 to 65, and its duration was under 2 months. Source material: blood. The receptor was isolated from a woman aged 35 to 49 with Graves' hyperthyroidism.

This chain's CDR3 is CASSVDTNYGYTF. The CDR3 DNA sequence: TGCGCCAGCAGCGTGGACACAAACTATGGCTACACCTTC. The genes are TRBV5-1 and TRBJ1-2; a weak D match, TRBD1 (5 bases). The V end lost 4 bases, the J end lost 2 bases, and 9 bases lay between the germline ends. The CDR3 spans 13 residues. Per the germline V gene, CDR1 is SGHRS and CDR2 is YFSETQ. The full variable domain, its missing parts supplied by reference TRBV5-1 and TRBJ1-2, is KAGVTQTPRYLIKTRGQQVTLSCSPISGHRSVSWYQQTPGQGLQFLFEYFSETQRNKGNFPGRFSGRQFSNSRSEMNVSTLELGDSALYLCASSVDTNYGYTFGSGTRLTVV.